The 16 T cell receptor beta chains given below trace back to one sample, sequenced in a study of CD8+ T cells in alopecia areata. Reverse transcription of extracted RNA yielded cDNA, which provided the sequencing template. Using immunoSEQ multiplex PCR, the repertoire was profiled, and TCRdb retains in-frame clones only, with some absent. This table holds about 150,000 clones, around 50% found once. The starting material was CD4+ T cells sorted from blood, obtained at week 0. The receptors were gathered from a human donor with alopecia areata.

The CDR3 DNA follows: TGTGCCAGCAGGTTACAGGGGTTCACAGATACGCAGTATTTT. Amino acid sequence: CASRLQGFTDTQYF. This rearrangement joins TRBV6-5 to TRBJ2-3; 7 bases are shared with TRBD1. J gave up 2 bases and V 6 bases, and 5 bases lay outside the gene matches. The CDR3 is 14 amino acids. CDR1 MNHEY and CDR2 SVGAGI come from the germline V gene.

V gene TRBV2 combines with J gene TRBJ2-2; D not certain. Trimming stripped 5 bases from V and 2 bases from J, with 6 bases between. The CDR3 runs to 13 residues. Germline V CDR1 and CDR2: SNHLY, FYNNEI. The CDR3 DNA reads TGTGCCAGCAGTATTAGTAACACCGGGGAGCTGTTTTTT. Amino acid sequence: CASSISNTGELFF. The full variable domain, rest sourced from reference TRBV2 and TRBJ2-2, is EPEVTQTPSHQVTQMGQEVILRCVPISNHLYFYWYRQILGQKVEFLVSFYNNEISEKSEIFDDQFSVERPDGSNFTLKIRSTKLEDSAMYFCASSISNTGELFFGEGSRLTVL.

This clone has just a few counts. The rearrangement joins TRBV7-8 to TRBJ1-5, with 7 bases identical to TRBD1. This CDR3 region has 15 residues. The junction had 13 bases not matched to a gene; V was cut back by 7 bases and J by 7 bases. CDR1 is SGHVS, CDR2 FQNEAQ, per germline. The CDR3 DNA sequence: TGTGCCAGCACCCAGGGTCGAGGGGGCCGACAGCCCCAGCATTTT. Encoded protein: CASTQGRGGRQPQHF.

The chain recombines TRBV19 with TRBJ2-5, with D perhaps matching TRBD2 (6 bases). The CDR3 length is 14 residues. Germline values: CDR1 LNHDA, CDR2 SQIVND (reference sequence). Trimming shortened V by 1 base and J by 2 bases, and 8 bases separated the two germline ends. The CDR3 coding sequence is TGTGCCAGTAGTATAGCGGGGGTTCAAGAGACCCAGTACTTC. It yields the protein CASSIAGVQETQYF. Variable domain in full (rest from reference TRBV19 and TRBJ2-5): DGGITQSPKYLFRKEGQNVTLSCEQNLNHDAMYWYRQDPGQGLRLIYYSQIVNDFQKGDIAEGYSVSREKKESFPLTVTSAQKNPTAFYLCASSIAGVQETQYFGPGTRLLVL.

Written as DNA, the CDR3 is TGTGCCACATCTCCGACAGGGACGAACACCGGGGAGCTGTTTTTT. As protein: CATSPTGTNTGELFF. The chain joins TRBV6-5 to TRBJ2-2, with 7 bases lining up with TRBD1. The ends lost 10 bases at V and 0 bases at J; junction bases unmatched: 8. Germline values: CDR1 MNHEY, CDR2 SVGAGI. CDR3 length: 15 residues.

The chain has TRBV5-4 and TRBJ2-7; 8 bases are a match to TRBD1. The ends lost 2 bases at V and 11 bases at J; junction bases unmatched: 9. Germline lookup yields CDR1 SGHNT and CDR2 YYREEE (reference sequence). This CDR3 region has 13 residues. Here the CDR3 DNA reads TGTGCCAGCAGCTTAGACAGGGGCGAAACCGAGTACTTC. This gives the protein CASSLDRGETEYF.

This chain links TRBV5-8 with TRBJ2-3; D gene uncertain. The V end was cut by 4 bases, the J end by 14 bases, with 8 bases between. This CDR3 has 9 residues. Germline lookup yields CDR1 SGHTS and CDR2 YDEGEE. The CDR3 bases are TGTGCCAGCAGCCTCCGAGGGTATTTT. Protein: CASSLRGYF.

The chain couples TRBV29-1 to TRBJ2-3; the match to TRBD2 covers 11 bases. Germline CDR1 reads SQVTM; CDR2 reads ANQGSEA. CDR3 length: 14 residues. V shed 8 bases and J 7 bases; nucleotides not matched to a gene: 11. This CDR3 reads CSIRRSGGANTQYF. In DNA form, the CDR3 reads TGCAGCATACGCCGTAGCGGGGGGGCCAATACGCAGTATTTT.

V and J are TRBV5-1 and TRBJ2-3; the D gene is possibly TRBD2 (6 bases). The germline V gene encodes CDR1 SGHRS and CDR2 YFSETQ. The CDR3 contains 15 residues. Trimming cost V 4 bases and J 2 bases, with 14 bases left between them. The CDR3 protein is CASSPWGDPTDTQYF. In DNA, the CDR3 is TGCGCCAGCAGCCCCTGGGGGGATCCCACAGATACGCAGTATTTT.

The chain carries TRBV28 and TRBJ1-2, with a tentative D call TRBD1 (6 bases). The V and J ends lost 2 bases and 4 bases respectively, with 11 bases between them. The CDR3 extends over 14 amino acids. Germline values: CDR1 MDHEN, CDR2 SYDVKM. CDR3 coding DNA: TGTGCCAGCAGTTTAGGTGGACAGATCTATGGCTACACCTTC. Its translation is CASSLGGQIYGYTF.

The genes are TRBV15 and TRBJ1-2; perhaps TRBD1 as D (5 bases). The CDR3 sequence is 15 residues long. Trimming shortened V by 0 bases and J by 4 bases, and 12 bases separated the two germline ends. Germline CDR1 and CDR2: LNHNV and YYDKDF (reference sequence). The CDR3 DNA follows: TGTGCCACCAGCAGAGATCGGGGCGTCGGCTATGGCTACACCTTC. Its protein is CATSRDRGVGYGYTF.

This clone is a singleton in its sample. This chain's CDR3 is CASSQARGAYGYTF. CDR3 DNA: TGCGCCAGCAGCCAAGCAAGGGGGGCCTATGGCTACACCTTC. The V and J genes are TRBV4-1 and TRBJ1-2; perhaps TRBD1 as D (6 bases). Germline values: CDR1 MGHRA, CDR2 YSYEKL. V was cut by 1 base and J by 4 bases, with 10 bases left in between. This CDR3 is built from 14 residues.

This clone occurred once. The chain recombines TRBV7-2 with TRBJ2-5; maybe TRBD2 (6 bases). Germline lookup yields CDR1 SGHTA and CDR2 FQGNSA. Trimming shortened V by 7 bases and J by 3 bases, and 12 bases separated the two germline ends. The CDR3 is made up of 13 amino acids. The DNA for the CDR3 is TGTGCCAGCAAGGCGGGACTTAAAGAGACCCAGTACTTC. It yields the protein CASKAGLKETQYF.

The V gene is TRBV7-2, the J gene TRBJ2-5, with TRBD2 matching 9 bases. Germline CDR1 reads SGHTA; CDR2 reads FQGNSA. This CDR3 has 16 amino acids. Germline trimming cut 0 bases from V and 5 bases from J; bases unmatched to any gene: 7. Here the CDR3 reads CASSLASAGGMETQYF. CDR3 bases: TGTGCCAGCAGCTTAGCGTCGGCGGGGGGGATGGAGACCCAGTACTTC.

The sample holds a few counts of this clone. V gene TRBV29-1 combines with J gene TRBJ2-5; 10 bases align to TRBD2. V shed 7 bases, J shed 1 base, and the junction held 12 bases outside the gene matches. The CDR3 contains 16 residues. The germline V gene has CDR1 SQVTM and CDR2 ANQGSEA. CDR3 bases: TGCAGCGCGCGAGGGCCTAGCGGGGGCCCCCAAGAGACCCAGTACTTC. Its protein product is CSARGPSGGPQETQYF.

This chain links TRBV7-9 with TRBJ2-1; perhaps TRBD2 as D (5 bases). V dropped 1 base and J dropped 11 bases, with 9 bases sitting between them. This CDR3 comprises 12 residues. Looked up from germline, CDR1 is SEHNR and CDR2 is FQNEAQ (reference sequence). The CDR3 nucleotides are TGTGCCAGCAGCTTAGTTCCTAGCCAGCAGTTCTTC. It specifies CASSLVPSQQFF.